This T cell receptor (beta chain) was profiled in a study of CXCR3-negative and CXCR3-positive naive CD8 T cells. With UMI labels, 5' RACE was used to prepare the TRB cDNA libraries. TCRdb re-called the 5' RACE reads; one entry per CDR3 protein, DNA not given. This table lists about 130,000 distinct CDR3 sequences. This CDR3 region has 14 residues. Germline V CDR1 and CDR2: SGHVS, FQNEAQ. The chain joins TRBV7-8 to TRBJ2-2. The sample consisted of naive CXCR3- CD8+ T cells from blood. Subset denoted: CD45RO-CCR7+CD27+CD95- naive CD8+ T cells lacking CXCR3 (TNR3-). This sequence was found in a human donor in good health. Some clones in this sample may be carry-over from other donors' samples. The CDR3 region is CASSRISDGGELFF.